This TCR beta chain was sequenced in a study of Ad26.COV2.S vaccination and SARS-CoV-2 variants. This sample's treatment: over 15 received Ad26.COV2.S at low or high dose, single or two shots; about 5 received placebo; per-sample allocation not given. The study sampled participants on day 63 after the first vaccine or placebo injection. Profiled with immunoSEQ multiplex PCR; TCRdb holds only in-frame clones, not every one. The data hold 380,000 or so clones, with about 87% observed a single time. This CDR3 is built from 15 residues. V was cut by 6 bases and J by 4 bases, with 16 bases left in between. Germline V gene sequence: CDR1 ENHRY, CDR2 SYGVKD.

This specimen consisted of peripheral blood, obtained in a trial of Ad26.COV2.S vaccine versus placebo. This clonotype was sampled from a person between 18 and 65 years old who received the Ad26.COV2.S COVID-19 vaccine or a placebo. This chain joins TRBV10-3 and TRBJ1-5, with D perhaps matching TRBD1 (5 bases). This chain's CDR3 is CAISADWGSNQPQHF. The CDR3 DNA reads as TGTGCCATCAGCGCTGACTGGGGGTCTAATCAGCCCCAGCATTTT.